The next 31 T cell receptor beta chains were all read from a single sample in a study of identical twins (dated by TCRdb to 2016 to 2017). The library was obtained by 5' RACE. The instrument was an Illumina HiSeq 2000. Starting from the raw public reads, TCRdb applied fastp trimming at Q25, assembled clones with MiXCR and retained in-frame beta chains. Entries are consolidated by CDR3 protein sequence, retaining the most common genes and DNA. Present in this sample are 1.5 million to 2 million distinct CDR3 sequences, more than 30% of which were seen just once. Of the sample, approximately 0.29% is held by the ten largest clones. Sample: cord blood. Receptors were obtained from a newborn girl in good health.

A few counts support this clonotype. The chain has TRBV7-2 and TRBJ2-4, with 7 nucleotides matching TRBD1. Germline values: CDR1 SGHTA, CDR2 FQGNSA. The V segment lost 2 bases and the J segment 10 bases; nucleotides outside the gene matches: 5. There are 13 residues in the CDR3. The chain's CDR3 is CASSLKGQIIQYF. The DNA for the CDR3 is TGTGCCAGCAGCTTAAAGGGACAGATTATTCAGTACTTC.

The genes are TRBV12-3 or TRBV12-4 and TRBJ1-5; possibly TRBD1 for D (5 bases). The V gene lost 5 bases and the J gene lost 8 bases, with 16 bases spanning the gap. CDR3 size: 14 residues. The CDR3 region is CASSHRGSHKPQHF. The CDR3 region has the DNA TGTGCCAGCAGTCATAGGGGCAGCCATAAGCCCCAGCATTTT.

CDR3: CSASWGGTRGFRYQETQYF. The CDR3 nucleotides are TGCAGTGCTAGCTGGGGTGGCACCCGAGGGTTTCGGTACCAAGAGACCCAGTACTTC. The V and J genes are TRBV20-1 and TRBJ2-5, with a weak D call TRBD2 (5 bases). Germline loops: CDR1 DFQATT, CDR2 SNEGSKA (reference sequence). V lost 3 bases, J lost 0 bases, and 26 bases lay in between. This CDR3 spans 19 amino acids.

CDR3 DNA: TGCGCCAGCAGTCCCTTTACAGGGATCTGGACAGATACGCAGTATTTT. It is translated as CASSPFTGIWTDTQYF. The chain combines TRBV10-1 with TRBJ2-3; D may be TRBD1 (6 bases). V lost 5 bases to trimming and J lost 3 bases, with 18 bases between them. Germline CDR1 is WNHNN and CDR2 is SYGVQD (reference sequence). This CDR3 spans 16 amino acids.

This clonotype was counted ten times or more. V usage is TRBV5-1 and J usage is TRBJ1-2, with TRBD1 matching 7 bases. This CDR3 spans 15 amino acids. Germline lookup yields CDR1 SGHRS and CDR2 YFSETQ. Trimming at V came to 3 bases and at J to 2 bases, leaving 7 bases not matched to a gene. The CDR3 spells CASSYDRADNYGYTF. CDR3 bases: TGCGCCAGCAGCTATGACAGGGCGGACAACTATGGCTACACCTTC.

A word on this clonotype: This may stem from a read error, because a much larger clone lies one nucleotide away. This chain links TRBV7-2 with TRBJ2-7, with D uncertain. CDR1 and CDR2 from the germline V gene are SGHTA and FQGNSA. With 5 bases removed from V and 1 base from J, the gap between germline ends came to 12 bases. This CDR3 region has 14 residues. For the CDR3, the DNA is TGTGCCAGCAGCGTAGTTGGTCCATCCTACGAGCAGTACTTC. Its protein is CASSVVGPSYEQYF.

J is TRBJ1-6 and V is TRBV27; TRBD1 is a possible D gene (6 bases). V lost 3 bases and J lost 3, with 12 bases in between. Germline V lookup: CDR1 MNHEY, CDR2 SMNVEV (reference sequence). The CDR3 consists of 16 residues. CDR3 nucleotides: TGTGCCAGCAGTTTGGCCGGGACACTCTATAATTCACCCCTCCACTTT. As protein: CASSLAGTLYNSPLHF.

This chain links TRBV19 with TRBJ2-7; no firm D call. In germline, CDR1 is LNHDA, CDR2 SQIVND (reference sequence). This CDR3 region has 13 residues. The germline V and J ends were trimmed by 5 bases and 4 bases, with 12 bases remaining between them. The CDR3 region is CASSPRSNYEQYF. DNA of the CDR3: TGTGCCAGTAGTCCCAGATCCAATTACGAGCAGTACTTC.

The chain combines TRBV7-9 with TRBJ1-6; perhaps TRBD1 as D (6 bases). The CDR3 length is 15 residues. Germline V gives CDR1 SEHNR, CDR2 FQNEAQ (reference sequence). V was pared by 1 base and J by 9 bases, with 13 bases between. CDR3 sequence: CASSLGGPLSSPLHF. CDR3 in DNA: TGTGCCAGCAGCTTAGGGGGGCCCTTGAGTTCACCCCTCCACTTT.

This chain joins TRBV7-6 and TRBJ2-1; a weak D match, TRBD2 (5 bases). Per the germline V gene, CDR1 is SGHVS and CDR2 is FNYEAQ. This CDR3 contains 15 residues. Trimming stripped 2 bases from V and 5 bases from J, with 13 bases between. The CDR3: CASSLRDVGHNEQFF. CDR3 sequence (DNA): TGTGCCAGCAGCTTACGGGATGTTGGGCACAATGAGCAGTTCTTC. Full variable domain (missing parts from reference TRBV7-6 and TRBJ2-1): GAGVSQSPRYKVTKRGQDVALRCDPISGHVSLYWYRQALGQGPEFLTYFNYEAQQDKSGLPNDRFSAERPEGSISTLTIQRTEQRDSAMYRCASSLRDVGHNEQFFGPGTRLTVL.

This clonotype was picked up a small number of times. The chain is built from TRBV10-3 and TRBJ2-7, with a tentative D call TRBD1 (6 bases). V was cut by 6 bases and J by 1 base, with 16 bases left in between. CDR1 and CDR2 (germline): ENHRY, SYGVKD. The CDR3 is 15 residues long. The CDR3 here is CAISPQGAYSYEQYF. CDR3 bases: TGTGCCATCAGCCCACAGGGAGCCTATTCCTACGAGCAGTACTTC.

This clonotype was counted a few times. The rearrangement joins TRBV6-1 to TRBJ1-2; D gene ambiguous. The CDR3 is 16 residues long. Germline CDR1 and CDR2: MNHNS and SASEGT. Trimming pared 0 bases from V and 8 bases from J, leaving 19 bases between. The CDR3 nucleotides read TGTGCCAGCAGTGAAGCGCTTCGGGTGTCCCACGGCGGCTACACCTTC. Its protein is CASSEALRVSHGGYTF.

This clonotype was observed a few times. The rearrangement uses TRBV4-1 and TRBJ2-1; no firm D call. Germline values: CDR1 MGHRA, CDR2 YSYEKL. Between the trimmed V and J ends, which lost 2 bases and 6 bases, there was a span of 14 bases. This CDR3 is 15 amino acids long. The CDR3 is CASSQLPVSGNEQFF. CDR3 in DNA: TGCGCCAGCAGCCAACTCCCCGTTTCGGGCAATGAGCAGTTCTTC.

V and J are TRBV6-6 and TRBJ1-1, with D unclear. Trimming stripped 2 bases from V and 1 base from J, with 8 bases between. Germline V gene sequence: CDR1 MNHNY, CDR2 SVGAGI (reference sequence). The CDR3 runs to 14 residues. CDR3 in amino acids: CASSYGVRNTEAFF. CDR3 in DNA: TGTGCCAGCAGTTACGGAGTTCGGAACACTGAAGCTTTCTTT.

The CDR3 here is CATSEDRYNEQYF. The CDR3 DNA is TGTGCCACCAGTGAGGACAGGTACAATGAGCAGTACTTC. The genes are TRBV24-1 and TRBJ2-5; 7 bases match TRBD1. CDR1 is KGHDR and CDR2 is SFDVKD in the germline V gene. V gave up 4 bases and J gave up 11 bases; unmatched junction bases: 9. The CDR3 totals 13 residues.

This clonotype occurred a few times. Compared with germline, one end of the junction differs, possibly owing to a read error. This rearrangement joins TRBV6-1 to TRBJ2-5; D remains ambiguous. Germline-derived CDR1 and CDR2 are MNHNS and SASEGT. The CDR3 is 12 residues long. CDR3 DNA: TGTGCCAGCAGTGAAAGCCAAAAGACCCAGTACTTC. It translates to CASSESQKTQYF.

The chain joins TRBV28 to TRBJ2-7; D is unclear. The CDR3 is made up of 14 amino acids. Looked up from germline, CDR1 is MDHEN and CDR2 is SYDVKM. V was clipped by 3 bases and J by 1 base, with 10 bases between them. The CDR3 loop reads CASSFSDKSYEQYF. The CDR3 bases are TGTGCCAGCAGTTTCTCAGACAAATCCTACGAGCAGTACTTC.

The V gene is TRBV3-1, the J gene TRBJ2-3, with 11 bases that match TRBD2. Looked up from germline, CDR1 is LGHDT and CDR2 is YNNKEL (reference sequence). CDR3 length: 13 amino acids. Trimming took 5 bases from V and 14 from J; bases not matched to a gene: 9. In nucleotides, the CDR3 is TGTGCCAGCAGCGAAGCACTAGCGGGAGTGTTGTATTTT. Amino acid sequence: CASSEALAGVLYF.

The chain couples TRBV27 to TRBJ1-1; D possibly corresponds to TRBD1 (5 bases). The CDR3 spans 14 residues. Trimming removed 5 bases at V and 5 bases at J, with 15 bases between. CDR1 and CDR2 from the germline V gene are MNHEY and SMNVEV (reference sequence). The CDR3 loop reads CASSPDSGRTEAFF. For the CDR3, the DNA is TGTGCCAGCAGTCCAGACAGCGGGAGGACTGAAGCTTTCTTT.

This clonotype was counted between two and nine times. V is TRBV28 and J is TRBJ2-1; 10 positions agree with TRBD1. Unmatched junction bases numbered 6, after V lost 2 bases and J lost 8 bases. Germline V CDR1 and CDR2: MDHEN, SYDVKM. There are 15 residues in the CDR3. This CDR3 reads CASSLGGTGEDEQFF. In DNA, the CDR3 is TGTGCCAGCAGTTTAGGTGGGACAGGGGAGGATGAGCAGTTCTTC.

There are a few counts of this clonotype. The rearrangement links TRBV2 to TRBJ2-4; D is ambiguous. Looked up from germline, CDR1 is SNHLY and CDR2 is FYNNEI. V shed 7 bases and J shed 3 bases, with 10 bases lying between them. CDR3 length equals 13 residues. CDR3 sequence reads: CASISVGKNIQYF. CDR3 bases: TGTGCCAGCATCAGCGTTGGCAAAAACATTCAGTACTTC.

Comments on this clonotype: This may arise from a read error, as a much more abundant clone is one base away. The V gene is TRBV29-1, the J gene TRBJ1-1, with D unclear. In germline, CDR1 is SQVTM, CDR2 ANQGSEA. With 5 bases removed from V and 0 bases from J, the gap between germline ends came to 10 bases. The CDR3 runs 13 residues. The CDR3 DNA follows: TGCAGCGTTCCGGGAGTCGTGAACACTGAAGCTTTCTTT. Protein sequence: CSVPGVVNTEAFF.

The V and J genes are TRBV20-1 and TRBJ1-4, with D unresolved. CDR3 length: 16 amino acids. V was cut by 0 bases and J by 0 bases, with 11 bases left in between. Germline V gene sequence: CDR1 DFQATT, CDR2 SNEGSKA (reference sequence). The CDR3 reads CSARDSQRATNEKLFF. CDR3 DNA sequence: TGCAGTGCTAGAGATTCCCAGCGAGCAACTAATGAAAAACTGTTTTTT.

This clonotype was seen only a few times. The V gene is TRBV6-5, the J gene TRBJ1-2; D is ambiguous. This CDR3 is 14 amino acids long. The germline V and J ends were trimmed by 6 bases and 2 bases, with 13 bases remaining between them. From germline, CDR1 is MNHEY and CDR2 SVGAGI. Here the CDR3 DNA reads TGTGCCAGCAGCTCCAGGACGCCGAACTATGGCTACACCTTC. This codes for CASSSRTPNYGYTF.

The V call is TRBV10-3, the J call TRBJ1-2; 7 nucleotides agree with TRBD1. The CDR3 runs 19 residues. Germline-derived CDR1 and CDR2 are ENHRY and SYGVKD. J lost 8 bases, V lost 3 bases, and 24 bases had no gene match. CDR3 sequence: CAISDRTGGWSRDMRGYTF. The CDR3 DNA follows: TGTGCCATCAGTGACCGGACAGGAGGATGGTCGCGCGATATGAGGGGCTACACCTTC.

V and J are TRBV29-1 and TRBJ2-1, with TRBD1 matching over 8 bases. This CDR3 contains 12 residues. Germline CDR1 and CDR2: SQVTM and ANQGSEA. Losses at the gene ends were 4 bases for V and 4 bases for J; bases not matched to a gene: 0. The CDR3: CSVGTGYNEQFF. CDR3 coding DNA: TGCAGCGTTGGGACAGGGTACAATGAGCAGTTCTTC.

The chain combines TRBV5-6 with TRBJ2-3, with TRBD2 matching 13 bases. The CDR3 is made up of 16 amino acids. J gave up 4 bases and V 3 bases, and 5 bases lay outside the gene matches. From germline, CDR1 is SGHDT and CDR2 YYEEEE. The CDR3, as DNA: TGTGCCAGCAGCTACCAAGGACTAGCGGGGGCAGATACGCAGTATTTT. This sequence encodes CASSYQGLAGADTQYF.

The chain employs TRBV5-8 and TRBJ2-3, with 7 bases fitting TRBD2. The trim removed 4 bases at V and 0 bases at J, leaving 8 bases unmatched. CDR3 length equals 16 residues. The germline gives CDR1 SGHTS, CDR2 YDEGEE. CDR3: CASSIGTIPSTDTQYF. CDR3 sequence (DNA): TGTGCCAGCAGCATCGGGACTATTCCTAGCACAGATACGCAGTATTTT.

This clonotype has a handful of counts. The chain recombines TRBV20-1 with TRBJ2-1; TRBD2 matches 7 bases. This CDR3 is 14 amino acids long. Germline V CDR1 and CDR2: DFQATT, SNEGSKA (reference sequence). The J segment lost 2 bases and the V segment lost 5 bases, leaving 6 bases of the junction unmatched. CDR3 in DNA: TGCAGTGCTCAAATAGCGGGCCCCTACAATGAGCAGTTCTTC. Protein product: CSAQIAGPYNEQFF.

This clonotype came up once. The V and J genes are TRBV11-1 and TRBJ1-2; TRBD1 agrees at 8 bases. This CDR3 is built from 16 residues. Germline V lookup: CDR1 SGHAT, CDR2 FQDESV (reference sequence). The junction had 6 bases not matched to a gene; V was cut back by 0 bases and J by 3 bases. CDR3 sequence (DNA): TGTGCCAGCAGCTTAGCGGCCAAGACAGGGGACTATGGCTACACCTTC. It encodes CASSLAAKTGDYGYTF.

The rearrangement links TRBV7-2 to TRBJ2-5; the D gene is possibly TRBD2 (6 bases). The CDR3 sequence is 15 residues long. Germline CDR1 is SGHTA and CDR2 is FQGNSA. V was trimmed by 5 bases and J by 5 bases, leaving 18 bases between them. The DNA of the CDR3 is TGTGCCAGCAGCCCGTATTCACTAGCTCTGGAGACCCAGTACTTC. The encoded protein is CASSPYSLALETQYF.